Sequencing of this T cell receptor beta chain was carried out in a study of blood T cell repertoires in COVID-19 (TCRdb year 2020). Regarding the research as a whole: Samples from collaborators originated in the United States, Italy and Spain and spanned both the acute and convalescent phases of COVID-19. The prospective study material was composed of cDNA or gDNA derived from T cells, B-cell-depleted T cells, or PBMCs. The dataset comprised deeply sampled blood TCRbeta repertoires from subjects exposed to, actively infected with, or recovered from COVID-19. The repertoires were released in a freely available public database intended as a resource for research on the immune response to SARS-CoV-2. Samples came from the ongoing ImmuneRACE study (first 160 participants) plus 1,254 subjects from 6 global collaborators. Sample metadata almost always included a de-identified subject ID, COVID-19 status, age in years and sex. Where HLA class I and class II types were available, the types were taken from metadata supplied by the sample provider, not from assay-based typing. What the authors observed across the whole study: Clinical and demographic metadata were provided uncurated, with the amount varying by source and participant.

The collaborating institutions used their own protocols to collect whole blood in K2EDTA tubes. Collaborator samples were shipped for TCRbeta analysis as frozen whole blood, isolated PBMCs, or DNA extracted from either sample type. About this clone itself: Which antigen it targets is not known. It has no much larger one-base neighbor in the sample; base qualities were not kept.

TCRbeta CDR3 regions were amplified from genomic DNA using the immunoSEQ Assay, a bias-controlled multiplex PCR. Turning to the authors' computational methods: Within the assay, amplification of reference gene primers was used to estimate how many nucleated cells each sample contained. To quantify the absolute abundance of each unique TCRbeta CDR3 rearrangement, sequence reads were collapsed and filtered. For each sample, productive Simpson clonality was calculated as the square root of Simpson's diversity index across productive rearrangements. This immuneACCESS table, as held by TCRdb, lists in-frame sequences with V and J called but not all clones. Of the missing ones, under half trace to an unresolved V gene in checked studies; the others have no known cause. V and J calls and clone size come straight from that table; D and trimming were deduced from the DNA. Recorded for this sample are 150,000 to 200,000 clones; over 75% of them occurred a single time. The ten top clones hold approximately 2.6% of the sample.

Including cysteine and phenylalanine, the CDR3 has 15 amino acids. The retained sequence is limited to the CDR3, 45 bases, with the frame set at the first base. Relative to germline, V is 5 bases shorter and J is 0 bases shorter, with 10 bases between their ends. Sequences SGHTA (CDR1) and FQGNSA (CDR2) are obtained from the germline V gene. The source is a man aged 65-85 years with acute or convalescent COVID-19. The sequenced sample was peripheral blood. The chain uses TRBV7-2 and TRBJ2-2; 6 matching bases give a weak D call of TRBD2. The CDR3 is CASSRTNANTGELFF. In nucleotides, the sequence is TGTGCCAGCAGCCGGACTAATGCGAACACCGGGGAGCTGTTTTTT.